Detailed here is one TCR beta chain. Trimming took off 0 bases at V and 7 bases at J, with 16 bases between the two ends. The CDR3 consists of 14 residues. The germline V gene has CDR1 DFQATT and CDR2 SNEGSKA (reference sequence). These data come from a study of blood T cells in healthy people across ages. It was with a sample-barcoded 5' primer and a J-beta primer mix that a second PCR of about 6 to 11 cycles was run. MiXCR, run by TCRdb on the 5' RACE reads, gives a single entry per CDR3 protein. The sample records roughly 680,000 distinct CDR3 sequences, roughly 21% being singletons. Sequencing used blood. This TCR came from a man aged 65 to 85 in good health. The chain uses TRBV20-1 and TRBJ2-7; unclear D gene. The CDR3 loop reads CSARDLRAAVEQYF. The CDR3 nucleotides are TGCAGTGCTAGAGATCTCCGTGCGGCTGTGGAGCAGTACTTC.